The clone carrying this T cell receptor (beta chain) has only a few counts. V was pared by 0 bases and J by 2 bases, with 9 bases between. Germline CDR1 reads SGHNT; CDR2 reads YYREEE (reference sequence). CDR3 length: 14 residues. The data belong to a study of cytomegalovirus exposure and HLA in healthy donors. PCR involved 60 Vbeta and 13 Jbeta primers. Here immunoSEQ multiplex PCR was the method, and the copy in TCRdb shows in-frame clones only, minus some. The sample includes around 57,000 clones, roughly 90% of them seen just once. The donors, nominally healthy at sampling, likely had unrecorded immune exposures.

The sequenced sample consisted of PBMCs. V usage is TRBV5-4 and J usage is TRBJ2-7; weak D call: TRBD1 (5 bases). The receptor comes from a young man in good health and CMV-seropositive. The CDR3 spells CASSLAGLTYEQYF. CDR3 coding DNA: TGTGCCAGCAGCTTGGCAGGGCTAACCTACGAGCAGTACTTC. The full variable domain, in which reference TRBV5-4 and TRBJ2-7 provide the parts outside the CDR3, is ETGVTQSPTHLIKTRGQQVTLRCSSQSGHNTVSWYQQALGQGPQFIFQYYREEENGRGNFPPRFSGLQFPNYSSELNVNALELDDSALYLCASSLAGLTYEQYFGPGTRLTVT.